This T cell receptor beta chain was found in a study of shared clonotypes between healthy human individuals. As for the study in general: A few men and a couple of women, aged 18 to 49, were donors.

Study-level points and caveats: Naive CD4 clonotypes overlapped across a few donors at roughly 5.1%.

An even split of each subset's genomic DNA across several immunoSEQ plates was performed. Here immunoSEQ multiplex PCR was the method, and the copy in TCRdb shows in-frame clones only, minus some. The sample comprises more than 2,000,000 clones, around nine tenths of which are singletons, and roughly 0.15% rests with the top ten. For this clone: The antigen is unknown.

The donors, healthy adults who were HIV-negative, had experienced no recent acute infections or vaccinations. Trimming pared 4 bases from V and 0 bases from J, leaving 9 bases between. This CDR3 is 15 amino acids long. The germline gives CDR1 KGHSH, CDR2 LQKENI. This chain links TRBV18 with TRBJ2-2; TRBD1 or TRBD2 may be the D gene (5 bases each). Sequencing was carried out using naive CD4+ T cells sorted from blood. Subset of the sample: CD45RA+ positively selected. The receptor was derived from a man younger than 30 in good health. The CDR3 DNA follows: TGTGCCAGCTCACGGGGGACGGCGAACACCGGGGAGCTGTTTTTT. Protein product: CASSRGTANTGELFF.